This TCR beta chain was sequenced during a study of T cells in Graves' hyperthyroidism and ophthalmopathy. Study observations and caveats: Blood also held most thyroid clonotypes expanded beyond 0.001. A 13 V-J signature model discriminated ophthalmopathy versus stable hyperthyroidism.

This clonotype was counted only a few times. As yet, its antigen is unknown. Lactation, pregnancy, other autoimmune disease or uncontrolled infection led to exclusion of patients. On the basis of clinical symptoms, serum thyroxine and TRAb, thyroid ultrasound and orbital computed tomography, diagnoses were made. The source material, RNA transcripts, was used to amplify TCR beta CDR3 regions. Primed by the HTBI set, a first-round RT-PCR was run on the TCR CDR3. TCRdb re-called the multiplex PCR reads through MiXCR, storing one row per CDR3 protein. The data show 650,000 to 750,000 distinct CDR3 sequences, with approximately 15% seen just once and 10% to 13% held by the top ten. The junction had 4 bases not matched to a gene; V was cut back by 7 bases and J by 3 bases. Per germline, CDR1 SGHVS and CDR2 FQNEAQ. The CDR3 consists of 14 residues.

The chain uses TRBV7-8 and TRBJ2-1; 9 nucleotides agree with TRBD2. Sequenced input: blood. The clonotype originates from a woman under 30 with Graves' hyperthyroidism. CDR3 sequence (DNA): TGTGCCAGCATAGCGGGAGTTATCTACAATGAGCAGTTCTTC. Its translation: CASIAGVIYNEQFF.